These 4 T cell receptor beta chains share one sample of origin, sequenced in a study of T cells after yellow fever vaccination (dated by TCRdb to between 2017 and 2020). Sample treatment or condition, as interpreted from the label and publication: live attenuated yellow fever vaccine strain. Library preparation employed 5' RACE. Sequencing relied on an Illumina NovaSeq 6000. The public reads were run again by TCRdb, first through fastp at Q25 and then through MiXCR, and only productive beta chains were kept. One record per CDR3 amino acid sequence lists the most common genes and DNA. Counted in this sample were about 130,000 distinct CDR3 sequences; roughly 10% of them appeared once. The ten largest clones add up to almost 40% of the sample. Specimen: CD8+ T cells sorted from PBMCs, collected on the day of the yellow fever booster vaccination. These receptors all stem from a man aged 18-30 years who received the YFV17D yellow fever vaccine.

The gene calls are TRBV10-3 and TRBJ1-2; unclear D gene. CDR3 length equals 12 residues. V shed 0 bases and J shed 3 bases, with 2 bases lying between them. From germline, CDR1 is ENHRY and CDR2 SYGVKD. CDR3 residues: CAISESDYGYTF. Written as DNA, the CDR3 is TGTGCCATCAGTGAGTCGGACTATGGCTACACCTTC.

This chain links TRBV2 with TRBJ2-5; 10 nucleotides line up with TRBD2. V lost 5 bases to trimming and J lost 6 bases; unmatched junction nucleotides: 15. The length of the CDR3 is 17 residues. The germline V gene encodes CDR1 SNHLY and CDR2 FYNNEI. CDR3 in amino acids: CASSPLAGDPNGKTQYF. CDR3 coding DNA: TGTGCCAGCAGTCCCCTAGCGGGGGATCCTAACGGGAAGACCCAGTACTTC.

This chain connects TRBV20-1 to TRBJ2-5; 7 bases agree with TRBD1. This CDR3 has 16 amino acids. Germline V gene data show CDR1 as DFQATT and CDR2 as SNEGSKA (reference sequence). With 4 bases clipped from V and 0 bases from J, the junction kept 11 bases outside the gene matches. CDR3 sequence: CSATFYRGTYQETQYF. DNA of the CDR3: TGCAGTGCTACCTTTTACAGGGGAACGTACCAAGAGACCCAGTACTTC.

The chain uses TRBV12-5 and TRBJ1-1, with D maybe TRBD1 (5 bases). Germline loops: CDR1 LGHNT, CDR2 FRNRAP. Trimming removed 3 bases at V and 1 base at J, with 15 bases between. The CDR3 loop spans 16 amino acids. The CDR3 is CASGFLLPRGNTEAFF. The DNA of the CDR3 is TGTGCTAGTGGTTTCCTCCTACCAAGGGGGAACACTGAAGCTTTCTTT. Full variable domain (outside the CDR3, taken from reference TRBV12-5 and TRBJ1-1): DARVTQTPRHKVTEMGQEVTMRCQPILGHNTVFWYRQTMMQGLELLAYFRNRAPLDDSGMPKDRFSAEMPDATLATLKIQPSEPRDSAVYFCASGFLLPRGNTEAFFGQGTRLTVV.